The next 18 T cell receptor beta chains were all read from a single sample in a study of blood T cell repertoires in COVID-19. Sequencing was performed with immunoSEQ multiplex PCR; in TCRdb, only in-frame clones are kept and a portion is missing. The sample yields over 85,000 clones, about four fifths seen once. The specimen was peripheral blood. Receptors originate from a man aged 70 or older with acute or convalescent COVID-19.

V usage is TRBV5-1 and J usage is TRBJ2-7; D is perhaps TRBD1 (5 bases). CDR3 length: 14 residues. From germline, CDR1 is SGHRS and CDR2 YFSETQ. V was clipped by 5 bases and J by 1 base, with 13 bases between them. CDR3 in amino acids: CASRLDSRSYEQYF. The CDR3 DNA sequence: TGCGCCAGCAGGTTAGACAGTCGATCCTACGAGCAGTACTTC.

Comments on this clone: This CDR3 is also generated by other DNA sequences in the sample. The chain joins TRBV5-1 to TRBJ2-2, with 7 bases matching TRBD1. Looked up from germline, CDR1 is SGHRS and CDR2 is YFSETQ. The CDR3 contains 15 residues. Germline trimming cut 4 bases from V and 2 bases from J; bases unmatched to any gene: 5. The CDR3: CASSPGTANTGELFF. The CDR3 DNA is TGCGCCAGCAGCCCAGGGACAGCTAACACCGGGGAGCTGTTTTTT.

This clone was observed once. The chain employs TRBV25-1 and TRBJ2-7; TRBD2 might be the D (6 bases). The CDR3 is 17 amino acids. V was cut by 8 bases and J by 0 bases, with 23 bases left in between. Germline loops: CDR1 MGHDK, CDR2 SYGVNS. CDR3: CASAPTGVALSSYEQYF. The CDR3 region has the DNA TGTGCCAGCGCCCCAACGGGAGTGGCCCTCAGCTCCTACGAGCAGTACTTC.

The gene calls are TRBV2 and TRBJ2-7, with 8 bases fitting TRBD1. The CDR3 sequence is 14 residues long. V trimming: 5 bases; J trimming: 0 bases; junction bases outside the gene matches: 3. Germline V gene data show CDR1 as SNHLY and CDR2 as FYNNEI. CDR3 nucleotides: TGTGCCAGCAGTAGACAGGGGAGCTCCTACGAGCAGTACTTC. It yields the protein CASSRQGSSYEQYF.

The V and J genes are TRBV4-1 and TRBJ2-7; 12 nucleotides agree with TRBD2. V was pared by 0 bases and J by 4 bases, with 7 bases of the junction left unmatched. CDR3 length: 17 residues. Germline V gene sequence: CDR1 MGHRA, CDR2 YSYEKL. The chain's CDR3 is CASSQDTGLAGSYEQYF. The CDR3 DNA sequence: TGCGCCAGCAGCCAAGATACCGGACTAGCGGGATCTTACGAGCAGTACTTC.

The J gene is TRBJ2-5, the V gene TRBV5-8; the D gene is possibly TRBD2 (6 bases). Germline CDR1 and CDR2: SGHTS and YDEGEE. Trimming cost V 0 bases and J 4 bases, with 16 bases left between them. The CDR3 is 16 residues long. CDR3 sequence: CASSLEGLARVETQYF. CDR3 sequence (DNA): TGTGCCAGCAGCTTGGAAGGGCTAGCGAGAGTAGAGACCCAGTACTTC.

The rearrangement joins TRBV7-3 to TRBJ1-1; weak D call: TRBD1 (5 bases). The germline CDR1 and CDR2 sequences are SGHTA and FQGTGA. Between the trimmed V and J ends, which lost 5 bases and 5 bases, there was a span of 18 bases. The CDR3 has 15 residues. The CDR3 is CASSPETAPGTEAFF. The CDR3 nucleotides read TGTGCCAGCAGCCCAGAGACAGCTCCGGGTACTGAAGCTTTCTTT.

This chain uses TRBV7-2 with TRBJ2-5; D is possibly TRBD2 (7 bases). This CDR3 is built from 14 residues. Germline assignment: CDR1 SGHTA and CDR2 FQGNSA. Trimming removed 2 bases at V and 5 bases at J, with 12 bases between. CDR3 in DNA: TGTGCCAGCAGCTTAAACGGGGGGCGGGAGACCCAGTACTTC. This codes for CASSLNGGRETQYF.

The DNA of the CDR3 is TGCGCCAGCAGCCAATACAGGTTCGGCGGGGAGCTGTTTTTT. Its translation: CASSQYRFGGELFF. The chain links TRBV4-1 to TRBJ2-2, with a tentative D call TRBD1 (5 bases). The length of the CDR3 is 14 residues. The V end lost 2 bases, the J end lost 7 bases, and 11 bases lay between the germline ends. Germline V lookup: CDR1 MGHRA, CDR2 YSYEKL.

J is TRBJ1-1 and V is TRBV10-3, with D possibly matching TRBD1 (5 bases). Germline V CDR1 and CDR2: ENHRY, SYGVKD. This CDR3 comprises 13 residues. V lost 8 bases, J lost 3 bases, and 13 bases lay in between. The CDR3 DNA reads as TGTGCCATCGGCATGGGGGAGGACACTGAAGCTTTCTTT. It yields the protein CAIGMGEDTEAFF.

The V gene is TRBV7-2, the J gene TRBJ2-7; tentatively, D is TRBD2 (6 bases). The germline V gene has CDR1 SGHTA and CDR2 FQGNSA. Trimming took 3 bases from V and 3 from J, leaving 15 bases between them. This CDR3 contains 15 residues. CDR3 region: CASSFLAGPNYEQYF. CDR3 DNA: TGTGCCAGCAGCTTCCTGGCGGGACCGAACTACGAGCAGTACTTC. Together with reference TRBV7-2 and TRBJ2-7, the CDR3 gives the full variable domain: GAGVSQSPSNKVTEKGKDVELRCDPISGHTALYWYRQSLGQGLEFLIYFQGNSAPDKSGLPSDRFSAERTGGSVSTLTIQRTQQEDSAVYLCASSFLAGPNYEQYFGPGTRLTVT.

The DNA of the CDR3 is TGTGCCACCAGCTTAGCACCGCCCGGGACTAGCGGGAGAGATACGCAGTATTTT. It codes for CATSLAPPGTSGRDTQYF. The V and J genes are TRBV15 and TRBJ2-3; 14 nucleotides agree with TRBD2. V was clipped by 5 bases and J by 5 bases; unmatched bases: 12. The length of the CDR3 is 18 residues. Germline V gene lookup returns CDR1 LNHNV and CDR2 YYDKDF (reference sequence).

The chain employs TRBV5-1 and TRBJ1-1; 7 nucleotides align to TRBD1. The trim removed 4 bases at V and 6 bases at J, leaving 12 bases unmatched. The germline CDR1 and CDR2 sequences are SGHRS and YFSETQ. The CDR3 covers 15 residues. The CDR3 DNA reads TGCGCCAGCAGCCCTGGACAGGCTGGAGTACCTGAAGCTTTCTTT. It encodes CASSPGQAGVPEAFF.

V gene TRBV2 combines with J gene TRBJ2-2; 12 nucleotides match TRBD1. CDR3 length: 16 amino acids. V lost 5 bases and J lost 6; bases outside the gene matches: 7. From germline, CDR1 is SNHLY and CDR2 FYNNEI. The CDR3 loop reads CASSPPGQGASGELFF. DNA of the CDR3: TGTGCCAGCAGTCCACCGGGACAGGGGGCGTCCGGGGAGCTGTTTTTT.

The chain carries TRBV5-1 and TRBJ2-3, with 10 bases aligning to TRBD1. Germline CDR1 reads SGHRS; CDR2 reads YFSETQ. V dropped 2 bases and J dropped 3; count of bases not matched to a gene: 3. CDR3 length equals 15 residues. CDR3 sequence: CASSFPDRGTDTQYF. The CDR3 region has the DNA TGCGCCAGCAGCTTCCCGGACAGGGGGACAGATACGCAGTATTTT.

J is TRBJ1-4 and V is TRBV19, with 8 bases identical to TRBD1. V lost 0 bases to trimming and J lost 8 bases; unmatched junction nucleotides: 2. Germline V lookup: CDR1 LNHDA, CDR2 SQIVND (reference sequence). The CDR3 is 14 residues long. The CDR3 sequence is CASSIDRGPEKLFF. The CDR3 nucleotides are TGTGCCAGTAGTATAGACAGGGGGCCGGAAAAACTGTTTTTT.

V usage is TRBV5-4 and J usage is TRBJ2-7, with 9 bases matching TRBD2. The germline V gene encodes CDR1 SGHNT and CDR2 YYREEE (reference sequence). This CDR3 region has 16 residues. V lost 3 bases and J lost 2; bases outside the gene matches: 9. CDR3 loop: CASSSPRTSDPYEQYF. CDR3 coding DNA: TGTGCCAGCAGCTCCCCCCGGACTAGCGACCCCTACGAGCAGTACTTC.

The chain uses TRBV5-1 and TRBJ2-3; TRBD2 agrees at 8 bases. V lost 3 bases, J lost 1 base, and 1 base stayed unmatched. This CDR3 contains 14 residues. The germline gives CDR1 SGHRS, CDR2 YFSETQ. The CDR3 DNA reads TGCGCCAGCAGCTCGACTAGCGGCACAGATACGCAGTATTTT. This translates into CASSSTSGTDTQYF. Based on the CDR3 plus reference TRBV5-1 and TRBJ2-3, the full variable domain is KAGVTQTPRYLIKTRGQQVTLSCSPISGHRSVSWYQQTPGQGLQFLFEYFSETQRNKGNFPGRFSGRQFSNSRSEMNVSTLELGDSALYLCASSSTSGTDTQYFGPGTRLTVL.